These 13 T cell receptor beta chains were sequenced from one sample in a study of T-cell memory formation after mild COVID-19. TCRdb ran MiXCR on the 5' RACE reads and lists one entry per CDR3 protein. The table shows tens of thousands of distinct CDR3 sequences, with 28% occurring only once. The sample was PBMCs or a T cell subset sorted from them (not recorded which). Receptor source: a man younger than 35 who had mild COVID-19 (a few samples of this study predate the infection). Cell type and time point are not known.

A few counts support this clonotype. The gene calls are TRBV7-2 and TRBJ2-1, with unresolved D. Per the germline V gene, CDR1 is SGHTA and CDR2 is FQGNSA. CDR3 size: 16 residues. Trimming took off 3 bases at V and 2 bases at J, with 14 bases between the two ends. CDR3: CASSFTAKVAYNEQFF. The CDR3 DNA is TGTGCCAGCAGCTTTACCGCCAAGGTTGCCTACAATGAGCAGTTCTTC.

This chain uses TRBV5-1 with TRBJ2-7; 9 bases agree with TRBD2. The J segment lost 3 bases and the V segment lost 4 bases, leaving 8 bases of the junction unmatched. Germline V gene data show CDR1 as SGHRS and CDR2 as YFSETQ. This CDR3 is 15 amino acids long. The CDR3 protein is CASSAGLATFYEQYF. The CDR3 DNA reads TGCGCCAGCAGCGCCGGACTAGCGACCTTCTACGAGCAGTACTTC.

This clonotype has a count of ten or more. This sequence joins TRBV7-2 and TRBJ2-1; TRBD2 aligns across 8 bases. V shed 5 bases, J shed 11 bases, and the junction held 5 bases outside the gene matches. CDR3 size: 12 residues. Per the germline V gene, CDR1 is SGHTA and CDR2 is FQGNSA. This CDR3 is CASSGSGVQQFF. The CDR3, as DNA: TGTGCCAGCAGCGGTAGCGGGGTACAGCAGTTCTTC.

A few counts support this clonotype. V is TRBV7-9 and J is TRBJ2-1; 12 bases fit TRBD2. This CDR3 has 16 amino acids. Trimming took 5 bases from V and 2 from J; bases not matched to a gene: 4. Per germline, CDR1 SEHNR and CDR2 FQNEAQ (reference sequence). CDR3 amino acids: CASSITSGGPYNEQFF. The CDR3 bases are TGTGCCAGCAGCATTACTAGCGGGGGGCCCTACAATGAGCAGTTCTTC.

The chain carries TRBV6-1 and TRBJ1-1, with TRBD1 identical over 7 bases. V gave up 2 bases and J gave up 5 bases; unmatched junction bases: 5. Germline V CDR1 and CDR2: MNHNS, SASEGT. This CDR3 region has 14 residues. The CDR3 sequence is CASSESGGKTEAFF. DNA of the CDR3: TGTGCCAGCAGTGAATCAGGGGGGAAGACTGAAGCTTTCTTT.

The chain couples TRBV4-1 to TRBJ2-7; D call uncertain. The CDR3 is made up of 15 amino acids. V was shortened by 0 bases and J by 2 bases, with 11 bases between the two germline ends. Germline loops: CDR1 MGHRA, CDR2 YSYEKL. This chain's CDR3 is CASSQDRASTYEQYF. The CDR3 bases are TGCGCCAGCAGCCAAGATCGAGCCTCCACCTACGAGCAGTACTTC.

CDR3 sequence (DNA): TGTGCCAGCAGCAACGGACTAGGCAATGAGCAGTTCTTC. Its translation is CASSNGLGNEQFF. The rearrangement links TRBV12-3 or TRBV12-4 to TRBJ2-1, with 7 nucleotides matching TRBD2. V shed 6 bases and J 6 bases; nucleotides not matched to a gene: 5. The CDR3 is 13 residues long.

This clonotype was counted between two and nine times. The chain joins TRBV7-6 to TRBJ2-3; 10 nucleotides align to TRBD1. Per the germline V gene, CDR1 is SGHVS and CDR2 is FNYEAQ. The CDR3 runs to 15 residues. V shed 5 bases, J shed 5 bases, and the junction held 7 bases outside the gene matches. CDR3 sequence: CASSKTGGKVDTQYF. The CDR3 DNA reads TGTGCCAGCAGCAAGACAGGGGGCAAGGTAGATACGCAGTATTTT. Full variable domain (missing parts from reference TRBV7-6 and TRBJ2-3): GAGVSQSPRYKVTKRGQDVALRCDPISGHVSLYWYRQALGQGPEFLTYFNYEAQQDKSGLPNDRFSAERPEGSISTLTIQRTEQRDSAMYRCASSKTGGKVDTQYFGPGTRLTVL.

This sequence joins TRBV4-1 and TRBJ2-2; TRBD1 aligns across 9 bases. The CDR3 runs to 13 residues. Per germline, CDR1 MGHRA and CDR2 YSYEKL. The V segment lost 6 bases and the J segment 6 bases; nucleotides outside the gene matches: 2. CDR3 in amino acids: CASRDRGPGELFF. The DNA of the CDR3 is TGCGCCAGCAGGGACAGGGGCCCCGGGGAGCTGTTTTTT.

This clonotype was detected a few times. This chain links TRBV27 with TRBJ1-1; D perhaps matches TRBD1 (6 bases). Germline V lookup: CDR1 MNHEY, CDR2 SMNVEV (reference sequence). The CDR3 runs 12 residues. Trimming removed 7 bases at V and 6 bases at J, with 12 bases between. This CDR3 reads CASIGWGPEAFF. The CDR3 DNA reads as TGTGCCAGCATAGGTTGGGGGCCTGAAGCTTTCTTT.

At least ten counts were recorded for this clonotype. The chain links TRBV29-1 to TRBJ2-5; D is possibly TRBD1 or TRBD2 (5 bases each). CDR1 is SQVTM and CDR2 is ANQGSEA in the germline V gene. The CDR3 is 13 residues long. V was cut by 8 bases and J by 0 bases, with 13 bases left in between. Written as DNA, the CDR3 is TGCAGCTCAGTTCAGGGACACCAAGAGACCCAGTACTTC. Its translation: CSSVQGHQETQYF.

The rearrangement uses TRBV5-8 and TRBJ2-1; 7 bases line up with TRBD1. Germline trimming cut 9 bases from V and 2 bases from J; bases unmatched to any gene: 8. Germline-derived CDR1 and CDR2 are SGHTS and YDEGEE. The CDR3 covers 14 residues. The CDR3 here is CATGTADPYNEQFF. CDR3 bases: TGTGCCACCGGGACAGCCGATCCCTACAATGAGCAGTTCTTC.

The gene calls are TRBV6-5 and TRBJ2-1; the match to TRBD2 covers 8 bases. The CDR3 is made up of 19 amino acids. The V segment lost 6 bases and the J segment 9 bases; nucleotides outside the gene matches: 25. In germline, CDR1 is MNHEY, CDR2 SVGAGI. CDR3 sequence (DNA): TGTGCCAGCAGCCCACGGAGTACCAAGCGGGGGACTCCATTTGGTGAGCAGTTCTTC. This codes for CASSPRSTKRGTPFGEQFF.